The 20 T cell receptor beta chains below come from one sample, sequenced in a study of shared clonotypes between healthy human individuals. Assay: immunoSEQ multiplex PCR; the TCRdb copy retains only in-frame clones and omits some. The table includes about 690,000 clones, 80% to 95% detected once. The sequencing sample was made of memory CD8+ T cells from PBMCs. As to subset: CD45RO+ cells pooled with CCR7-negative TemRA cells. The receptors here all came from a man aged 18 to 29 in good health. Some clones in this sample may be carry-over from other donors' samples.

The chain uses TRBV5-6 and TRBJ2-3; 10 positions match TRBD1. V dropped 2 bases and J dropped 8; count of bases not matched to a gene: 8. The CDR3 totals 15 residues. Germline lookup yields CDR1 SGHDT and CDR2 YYEEEE. The CDR3 region is CASSFGTGAQVTQYF. CDR3 nucleotide sequence: TGTGCCAGCAGCTTCGGGACAGGGGCCCAGGTTACGCAGTATTTT.

The chain uses TRBV27 and TRBJ2-1; 9 bases are a match to TRBD2. The length of the CDR3 is 13 residues. CDR1 is MNHEY and CDR2 is SMNVEV in the germline V gene (reference sequence). The junction had 7 bases not matched to a gene; V was cut back by 2 bases and J by 14 bases. The CDR3 sequence is CASSLASGIAKFF. The CDR3 DNA reads TGTGCCAGCAGTTTAGCTAGCGGGATAGCTAAGTTCTTC.

The chain links TRBV6-1 to TRBJ1-1; 8 bases are a match to TRBD1. Per the germline V gene, CDR1 is MNHNS and CDR2 is SASEGT. The CDR3 length is 15 residues. Losses at the gene ends were 7 bases for V and 0 bases for J; bases not matched to a gene: 7. In DNA, the CDR3 is TGTGCCAGCAACCCATGGACAGGGCTGAACACTGAAGCTTTCTTT. This gives the protein CASNPWTGLNTEAFF.

The rearrangement joins TRBV6-5 to TRBJ1-1; D is unresolved. From germline, CDR1 is MNHEY and CDR2 SVGAGI. CDR3 length: 12 residues. The V and J ends lost 6 bases and 5 bases respectively, with 10 bases between them. The CDR3 loop is CASRSVRTEAFF. The DNA for the CDR3 is TGTGCCAGCAGGTCGGTTCGGACTGAAGCTTTCTTT.

The rearrangement joins TRBV30 to TRBJ2-7; possibly TRBD2 for D (6 bases). Trimming stripped 0 bases from V and 0 bases from J, with 12 bases between. The germline V gene has CDR1 GTSNPN and CDR2 SVGIG (reference sequence). There are 15 residues in the CDR3. The CDR3 nucleotides read TGTGCCTGGAGTGTAGGGCGGGGCGTCTCCTACGAGCAGTACTTC. This sequence encodes CAWSVGRGVSYEQYF.

The genes are TRBV6-6 and TRBJ2-2; possibly TRBD1 or TRBD2 for D (5 bases each). CDR1 and CDR2 (germline): MNHNY, SVGAGI (reference sequence). The CDR3 contains 15 residues. Trimming pared 5 bases from V and 3 bases from J, leaving 13 bases between. The CDR3 sequence is CASSNPGRDTGELFF. In DNA, the CDR3 is TGTGCCAGCAGTAATCCAGGGAGAGACACCGGGGAGCTGTTTTTT.

This clone has a single count. This chain uses TRBV13 with TRBJ2-1; 9 bases are a match to TRBD1. Germline V gene lookup returns CDR1 PRHDT and CDR2 FYEKMQ (reference sequence). The CDR3 consists of 16 residues. Losses at the gene ends were 5 bases for V and 3 bases for J; bases not matched to a gene: 8. The CDR3 protein is CASSPTGTGIYNEQFF. CDR3 DNA: TGTGCCAGCAGCCCTACCGGGACAGGGATCTACAATGAGCAGTTCTTC.

The chain employs TRBV19 and TRBJ1-2, with a tentative D call TRBD1 (6 bases). Germline lookup yields CDR1 LNHDA and CDR2 SQIVND (reference sequence). CDR3 size: 13 residues. With 9 bases removed from V and 4 bases from J, the gap between germline ends came to 15 bases. Here the CDR3 reads CASTGPAVYGYTF. CDR3 nucleotide sequence: TGTGCCAGCACAGGGCCTGCCGTCTATGGCTACACCTTC.

Remarks on this clone: This CDR3 is also generated by other DNA sequences in the sample. This sequence joins TRBV28 and TRBJ2-3, with a tentative D call TRBD1 (5 bases). CDR1 and CDR2 from the germline V gene are MDHEN and SYDVKM. Trimming shortened V by 5 bases and J by 6 bases, and 9 bases separated the two germline ends. This CDR3 region has 12 residues. The CDR3 DNA follows: TGTGCCAGCAGTCCCCCAGGGGATACGCAGTATTTT. The encoded protein is CASSPPGDTQYF.

The gene calls are TRBV2 and TRBJ2-5; TRBD2 matches at 7 bases. Trimming took 5 bases from V and 5 from J; bases not matched to a gene: 11. Germline CDR1 is SNHLY and CDR2 is FYNNEI. The length of the CDR3 is 15 residues. The CDR3 spells CASSSRGDRGETQYF. As DNA, the CDR3 is TGTGCCAGCAGTTCCCGGGGGGACCGCGGGGAGACCCAGTACTTC.

V usage is TRBV28 and J usage is TRBJ2-3; possibly TRBD1 or TRBD2 for D (5 bases each). Germline V lookup: CDR1 MDHEN, CDR2 SYDVKM. Trimming took 6 bases from V and 1 from J, leaving 14 bases between them. The CDR3 is made up of 15 amino acids. The DNA for the CDR3 is TGTGCCAGCAGCAAGGGACGACGGGGCACAGATACGCAGTATTTT. It encodes CASSKGRRGTDTQYF.

V gene TRBV9 combines with J gene TRBJ1-1; 7 bases fit TRBD1. Germline loops: CDR1 SGDLS, CDR2 YYNGEE. The junction had 2 bases not matched to a gene; V was cut back by 5 bases and J by 1 base. The CDR3 consists of 13 residues. The CDR3: CASSRTGNTEAFF. The CDR3 nucleotides read TGTGCCAGCAGTCGGACAGGGAACACTGAAGCTTTCTTT.

V and J are TRBV15 and TRBJ1-4, with D possibly being TRBD1 (5 bases). Germline V lookup: CDR1 LNHNV, CDR2 YYDKDF (reference sequence). This CDR3 contains 16 residues. V lost 0 bases to trimming and J lost 12 bases, with 20 bases between them. The DNA of the CDR3 is TGTGCCACCAGCAGAGATCATAGGACCGCCTGGGGGGAACTGTTTTTT. Protein: CATSRDHRTAWGELFF.

As for this clone: The sample carries other DNA sequences with the same CDR3. V is TRBV29-1 and J is TRBJ2-7; D gene ambiguous. The CDR3 length is 12 residues. The V end was cut by 4 bases, the J end by 0 bases, with 7 bases between. Germline V CDR1 and CDR2: SQVTM, ANQGSEA. The DNA of the CDR3 is TGCAGCGTTGGGACCGGCTCCTACGAGCAGTACTTC. Amino acids: CSVGTGSYEQYF.

This sequence joins TRBV7-6 and TRBJ2-1, with 7 bases identical to TRBD2. Germline loops: CDR1 SGHVS, CDR2 FNYEAQ. The J segment lost 0 bases and the V segment lost 0 bases, leaving 11 bases of the junction unmatched. The CDR3 spans 19 residues. CDR3 residues: CASSLALRDYTSSYNEQFF. The CDR3 coding sequence is TGTGCCAGCAGCTTAGCGTTAAGGGACTACACAAGCTCCTACAATGAGCAGTTCTTC.

The chain recombines TRBV19 with TRBJ1-1; D is uncertain. Per the germline V gene, CDR1 is LNHDA and CDR2 is SQIVND (reference sequence). V was cut by 1 base and J by 4 bases, with 7 bases left in between. The CDR3 has 13 amino acids. CDR3 region: CASSIAGFTEAFF. DNA of the CDR3: TGTGCCAGTAGTATAGCTGGGTTCACTGAAGCTTTCTTT. The entire variable domain, with the rest obtained from reference TRBV19 and TRBJ1-1, is as follows: DGGITQSPKYLFRKEGQNVTLSCEQNLNHDAMYWYRQDPGQGLRLIYYSQIVNDFQKGDIAEGYSVSREKKESFPLTVTSAQKNPTAFYLCASSIAGFTEAFFGQGTRLTVV.

V gene TRBV5-1 combines with J gene TRBJ2-1; TRBD2 aligns across 8 bases. The CDR3 contains 14 residues. CDR1 and CDR2 (germline): SGHRS, YFSETQ. With V trimmed by 0 bases and J by 7 bases, 3 bases remained unmatched. The CDR3 nucleotides are TGCGCCAGCAGCTTGGACGCGGGAGGTAATGAGCAGTTCTTC. Protein product: CASSLDAGGNEQFF.

This chain connects TRBV11-1 to TRBJ2-7; unclear D gene. The germline gives CDR1 SGHAT, CDR2 FQDESV (reference sequence). This CDR3 has 16 amino acids. The ends were cut back, 2 bases at V and 2 bases at J, with 16 bases in the middle. Here the CDR3 DNA reads TGTGCCAGCAGCTTATCTCGTGGGATCACCCCCTACGAGCAGTACTTC. Translation: CASSLSRGITPYEQYF.

This clone was picked up one time. This chain joins TRBV7-3 and TRBJ2-7, with 9 bases lining up with TRBD1. CDR1 and CDR2 (germline): SGHTA, FQGTGA. This CDR3 comprises 15 residues. After removal of 5 bases from V and 5 bases from J, the junction contained 10 bases not matched to a gene. Here the CDR3 reads CASSQTGTGPHEQYF. In DNA form, the CDR3 reads TGTGCCAGCAGCCAAACCGGGACAGGGCCGCACGAGCAGTACTTC.

The rearrangement uses TRBV7-2 and TRBJ1-2, with 7 nucleotides matching TRBD1. Germline V gene sequence: CDR1 SGHTA, CDR2 FQGNSA. The CDR3 is 15 residues long. V shed 1 base, J shed 8 bases, and the junction held 10 bases outside the gene matches. CDR3 sequence: CASSLEKGPQGGYTF. CDR3 sequence (DNA): TGTGCCAGCAGCTTAGAAAAGGGGCCACAGGGGGGCTACACCTTC.